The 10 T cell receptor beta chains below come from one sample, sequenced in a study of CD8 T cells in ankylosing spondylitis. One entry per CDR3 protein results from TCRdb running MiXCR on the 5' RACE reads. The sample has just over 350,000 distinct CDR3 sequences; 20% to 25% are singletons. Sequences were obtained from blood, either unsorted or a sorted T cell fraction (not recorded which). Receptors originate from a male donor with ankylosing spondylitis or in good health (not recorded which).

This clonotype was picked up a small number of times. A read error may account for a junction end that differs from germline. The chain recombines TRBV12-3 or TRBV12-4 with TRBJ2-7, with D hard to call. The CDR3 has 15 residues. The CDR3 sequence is CASSFLDGSSYEQYF. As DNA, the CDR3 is TGTGCCAGTAGTTTTTTAGACGGATCCTCCTACGAGCAGTACTTC.

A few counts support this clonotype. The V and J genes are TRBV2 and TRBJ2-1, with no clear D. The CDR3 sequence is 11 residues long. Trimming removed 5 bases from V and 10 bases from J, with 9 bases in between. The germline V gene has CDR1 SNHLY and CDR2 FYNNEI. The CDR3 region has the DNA TGTGCCAGCAGTCCTAAAGGAGAGCAGTTCTTC. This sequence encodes CASSPKGEQFF.

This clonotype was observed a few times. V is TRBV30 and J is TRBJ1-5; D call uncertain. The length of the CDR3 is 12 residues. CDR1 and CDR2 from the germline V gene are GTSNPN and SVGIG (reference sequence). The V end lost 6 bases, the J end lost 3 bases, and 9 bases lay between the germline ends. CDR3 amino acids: CACDTYNQPQHF. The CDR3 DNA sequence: TGTGCCTGTGACACCTACAATCAGCCCCAGCATTTT.

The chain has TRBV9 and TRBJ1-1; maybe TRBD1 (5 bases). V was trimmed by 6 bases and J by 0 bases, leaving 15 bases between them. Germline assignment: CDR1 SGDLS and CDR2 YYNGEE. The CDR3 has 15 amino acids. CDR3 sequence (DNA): TGTGCCAGCATCCCTGTGGGGCGTTTGAACACTGAAGCTTTCTTT. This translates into CASIPVGRLNTEAFF.

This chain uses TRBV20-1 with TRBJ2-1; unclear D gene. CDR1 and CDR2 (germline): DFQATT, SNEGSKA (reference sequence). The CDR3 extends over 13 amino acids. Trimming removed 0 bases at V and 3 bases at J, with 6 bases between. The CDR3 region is CSARDWLYNEQFF. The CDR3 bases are TGCAGTGCTAGAGACTGGCTCTACAATGAGCAGTTCTTC.

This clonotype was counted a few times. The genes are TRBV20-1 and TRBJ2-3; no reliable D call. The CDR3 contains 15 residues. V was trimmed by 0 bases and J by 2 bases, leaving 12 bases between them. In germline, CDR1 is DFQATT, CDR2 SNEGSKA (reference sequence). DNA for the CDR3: TGCAGTGCTAGAGATCATCCGGGTTACACAGATACGCAGTATTTT. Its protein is CSARDHPGYTDTQYF.

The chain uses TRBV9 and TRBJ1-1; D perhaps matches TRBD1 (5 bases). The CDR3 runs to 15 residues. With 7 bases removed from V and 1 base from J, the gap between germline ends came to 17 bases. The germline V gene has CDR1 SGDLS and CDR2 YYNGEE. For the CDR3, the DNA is TGTGCCAGCGGCCACCGGGACCATAAGAACACTGAAGCTTTCTTT. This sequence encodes CASGHRDHKNTEAFF.

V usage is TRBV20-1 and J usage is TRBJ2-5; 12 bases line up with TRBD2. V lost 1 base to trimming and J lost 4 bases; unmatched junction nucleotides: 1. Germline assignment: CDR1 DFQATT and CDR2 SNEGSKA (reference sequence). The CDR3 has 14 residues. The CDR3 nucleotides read TGCAGTGCTAGAGTACTAGCGGGGGGAGAGACCCAGTACTTC. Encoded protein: CSARVLAGGETQYF.

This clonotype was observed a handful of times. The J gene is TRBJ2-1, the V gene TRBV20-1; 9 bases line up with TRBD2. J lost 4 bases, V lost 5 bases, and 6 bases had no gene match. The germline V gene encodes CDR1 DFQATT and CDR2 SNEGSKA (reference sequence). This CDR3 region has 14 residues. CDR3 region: CSAGLAGWYNEQFF. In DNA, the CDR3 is TGCAGTGCTGGCCTAGCGGGGTGGTACAATGAGCAGTTCTTC.

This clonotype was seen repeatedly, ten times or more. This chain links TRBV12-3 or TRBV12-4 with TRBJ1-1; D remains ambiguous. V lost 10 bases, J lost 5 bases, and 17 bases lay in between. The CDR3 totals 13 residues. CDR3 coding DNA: TGTGCCAACCATCGACCGGGTGGGACTGAAGCTTTCTTT. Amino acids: CANHRPGGTEAFF.